A selection of T cell receptor beta chains follows, all from one sample in a study of response to subunit inactivated influenza vaccine. One entry per CDR3 protein, called by TCRdb with MiXCR from the RT-PCR reads. This table holds 600,000 to 850,000 distinct CDR3 sequences, 12% to 15% found once. The source material was PBMCs from blood, sampled 14 to 15 days before vaccination. The receptors were sampled from a man between 50 and 59 years old who received an inactivated influenza vaccine. Both conserved end residues are part of each CDR3. The order of the fields is V gene, clone size, J gene, D gene, CDR3 protein, CDR3 DNA. The D gene is left open where the match is weak. Not all rows give a size; the values are once, few, many and, for expanded clones, a class.

>TRBV4-2|few|TRBJ2-7|-
CASSQRTVHEQYF
TGTGCCAGCAGCCAGAGGACAGTCCACGAGCAGTACTTC
>TRBV30|-|TRBJ2-1|-
CAWSEGFYNEQFF
TGTGCCTGGAGTGAGGGCTTCTACAATGAGCAGTTCTTC
>TRBV6-2/TRBV6-3|-|TRBJ2-1|-
CASSYRAVSYNEQFF
TGTGCCAGCAGTTATAGAGCGGTCTCCTACAATGAGCAGTTCTTC
>TRBV2|many|TRBJ2-7|-
CASSGGQGYYEQYF
TGTGCCAGCAGTGGCGGCCAGGGTTACTACGAGCAGTACTTC
>TRBV20-1|-|TRBJ2-6|-
CSARGAGANVLTF
TGCAGTGCTAGGGGGGCTGGGGCCAACGTCCTGACTTTC
>TRBV20-1|-|TRBJ2-3|-
CSANPLGDTQYF
TGCAGTGCGAACCCACTAGGGGATACGCAGTATTTT
>TRBV5-4|few|TRBJ2-2|-
CASSLAEAGWNTGELFF
TGTGCCAGCAGCTTGGCCGAGGCAGGGTGGAACACCGGGGAGCTGTTTTTT
>TRBV15|-|TRBJ2-7|-
CATSGLSWDGSYEQYF
TGTGCCACCAGCGGTTTATCGTGGGACGGATCCTACGAGCAGTACTTC
>TRBV9|many|TRBJ1-1|-
CASSVDGQGSVEAFF
TGTGCCAGCAGCGTAGATGGTCAGGGTTCTGTTGAAGCTTTCTTT
>TRBV9|-|TRBJ2-7|-
CASSVDGSRYEQYF
TGTGCCAGCAGCGTAGACGGGAGCCGCTACGAGCAGTACTTC
>TRBV7-3|-|TRBJ2-5|-
CASSLNFRETQYF
TGTGCCAGCAGCTTAAATTTCAGGGAGACCCAGTACTTC
>TRBV3-1|many|TRBJ1-1|-
CASSADREAFF
TGTGCCAGCAGCGCAGACAGAGAAGCTTTCTTT
>TRBV12-3/TRBV12-4|few|TRBJ2-3|TRBD2
CASREGLAGITDTQYF
TGTGCCAGCCGGGAGGGACTAGCGGGGATAACAGATACGCAGTATTTT
>TRBV11-2|few|TRBJ2-7|TRBD2
CASSSPSASGRTKLSYEQYF
TGTGCCAGCAGCTCCCCCTCTGCTAGCGGCCGAACCAAACTCTCCTACGAGCAGTACTTC
>TRBV6-2/TRBV6-3|-|TRBJ2-1|-
CASSYTNLDREQFF
TGTGCCAGCAGTTACACAAACCTCGACAGGGAGCAGTTCTTC
>TRBV11-2|-|TRBJ2-1|TRBD2
CASSFSPAGGYYNEQFF
TGTGCCAGCAGCTTTAGTCCTGCGGGGGGGTACTACAATGAGCAGTTCTTC
>TRBV7-9|few|TRBJ1-2|TRBD1
CASSTGTGGLPGYGYTF
TGTGCCAGCAGCACCGGGACAGGGGGCCTGCCGGGCTATGGCTACACCTTC
>TRBV20-1|-|TRBJ2-3|-
CSARALDSTDTQYF
TGCAGTGCTAGAGCACTCGACAGCACAGATACGCAGTATTTT
>TRBV11-2|few|TRBJ2-7|-
CASSPGAGTYEQYF
TGTGCCAGCAGCCCCGGCGCCGGGACCTACGAGCAGTACTTC
>TRBV28|few|TRBJ2-7|-
CASSLFISYEQYF
TGTGCCAGCAGTTTATTTATCTCCTACGAGCAGTACTTC
>TRBV4-3|-|TRBJ2-1|TRBD2
CASSQDMYPGGIYNEQFF
TGCGCCAGCAGCCAAGATATGTATCCGGGGGGAATATACAATGAGCAGTTCTTC
>TRBV4-3|many|TRBJ2-1|-
CASSPRIRMGRNEQFF
TGCGCCAGCAGCCCCCGAATAAGGATGGGACGCAATGAGCAGTTCTTC
>TRBV5-6|few|TRBJ1-2|-
CASSLALVIGGYTF
TGTGCCAGCAGCTTGGCCTTAGTGATCGGCGGCTACACCTTC
>TRBV6-1|-|TRBJ2-5|-
CASSESWSGEETQYF
TGTGCCAGCAGTGAGTCTTGGTCAGGGGAAGAGACCCAGTACTTC
>TRBV6-2/TRBV6-3|many|TRBJ1-5|-
CASSYRREDYLDQPQHF
TGTGCCAGCAGTTACCGTAGGGAGGACTACCTAGATCAGCCCCAGCATTTT
>TRBV30|few|TRBJ1-1|-
CAWRRQGNTEAFF
TGTGCCTGGAGGCGGCAGGGGAACACTGAAGCTTTCTTT
>TRBV6-1|-|TRBJ2-1|TRBD1
CASSMTGSSYNEQFF
TGTGCCAGCAGTATGACAGGGAGCTCCTACAATGAGCAGTTCTTC
>TRBV20-1|few|TRBJ2-1|TRBD2
CSARRQAGVYNEQFF
TGCAGTGCTCGACGGCAAGCGGGGGTCTACAATGAGCAGTTCTTC
>TRBV5-1|many|TRBJ2-2|-
CASSRGDRNTGELFF
TGCGCCAGCAGCCGGGGGGACAGGAACACCGGGGAGCTGTTTTTT
>TRBV28|-|TRBJ2-7|TRBD2
CASTDAGGLAGRYEQYF
TGTGCCAGCACGGACGCCGGGGGACTAGCGGGAAGGTACGAGCAGTACTTC
>TRBV10-1|many|TRBJ2-7|-
CASSESVGSHEQYF
TGCGCCAGCAGTGAGTCGGTAGGCTCCCACGAGCAGTACTTC
>TRBV11-1|-|TRBJ2-1|TRBD2
CASSLLTSGRITYNEQFF
TGTGCCAGCAGCTTACTAACTAGCGGGAGGATAACCTACAATGAGCAGTTCTTC
>TRBV12-5|few|TRBJ2-2|-
CASGSELGDSGELFF
TGTGCTAGTGGTTCGGAGTTAGGGGACTCCGGGGAGCTGTTTTTT
>TRBV10-3|-|TRBJ1-1|-
CAISWTDNTEAFF
TGTGCCATCAGCTGGACGGATAACACTGAAGCTTTCTTT
>TRBV7-8|few|TRBJ2-1|TRBD1
CASSSYRGEQFF
TGTGCCAGCAGCTCATACAGGGGTGAGCAGTTCTTC
>TRBV12-3/TRBV12-4|-|TRBJ1-5|-
CASSSRYSNQPQHF
TGTGCCAGCAGTTCCCGATATAGCAATCAGCCCCAGCATTTT
>TRBV5-5|-|TRBJ1-1|-
CASSVSGTADHFF
TGTGCCAGCAGCGTTAGCGGTACCGCCGACCATTTCTTT
>TRBV11-2|few|TRBJ2-1|-
CASSRTGFLDEQFF
TGTGCCAGCAGCCGGACGGGGTTCCTTGATGAGCAGTTCTTC
>TRBV7-9|once|TRBJ2-2|TRBD2
CTSSPPGGQNTGELFF
TGTACCAGCAGCCCTCCGGGGGGGCAGAACACCGGGGAGCTGTTTTTT
>TRBV7-8|-|TRBJ2-5|TRBD2
CASRRPGGPQETQYF
TGTGCCAGCAGACGACCGGGGGGGCCTCAAGAGACCCAGTACTTC
>TRBV12-3/TRBV12-4|-|TRBJ2-3|TRBD2
CASSFRRGADTQYF
TGTGCCAGCAGTTTCCGACGGGGGGCAGATACGCAGTATTTT
>TRBV29-1|-|TRBJ2-5|-
CSVGGGAGETQYF
TGCAGCGTGGGAGGGGGCGCGGGAGAGACCCAGTACTTC
>TRBV5-1|few|TRBJ2-5|-
CASSSEGYQETQYF
TGCGCCAGCAGCTCAGAGGGGTACCAAGAGACCCAGTACTTC
>TRBV7-9|-|TRBJ2-5|-
CASSLPTVQETQYF
TGTGCCAGCAGCTTACCCACAGTACAAGAGACCCAGTACTTC
>TRBV18|many|TRBJ2-2|-
CASSPENPMNTGELFF
TGTGCCAGCTCACCGGAGAACCCGATGAACACCGGGGAGCTGTTTTTT
>TRBV12-3/TRBV12-4|many|TRBJ1-5|TRBD1
CASRWGQGADQPQHF
TGTGCCAGCAGATGGGGACAGGGGGCTGATCAGCCCCAGCATTTT
>TRBV4-2|-|TRBJ1-2|TRBD1
CASSPGQGWYYGYTF
TGTGCCAGCAGCCCAGGACAGGGATGGTACTATGGCTACACCTTC
>TRBV7-2|-|TRBJ1-5|-
CASSSGMGNQPQHF
TGTGCCAGCAGCTCAGGAATGGGCAATCAGCCCCAGCATTTT
>TRBV3-1|few|TRBJ2-1|-
CASSQDSGVYEQFF
TGTGCCAGCAGCCAAGATTCTGGTGTCTATGAGCAGTTCTTC